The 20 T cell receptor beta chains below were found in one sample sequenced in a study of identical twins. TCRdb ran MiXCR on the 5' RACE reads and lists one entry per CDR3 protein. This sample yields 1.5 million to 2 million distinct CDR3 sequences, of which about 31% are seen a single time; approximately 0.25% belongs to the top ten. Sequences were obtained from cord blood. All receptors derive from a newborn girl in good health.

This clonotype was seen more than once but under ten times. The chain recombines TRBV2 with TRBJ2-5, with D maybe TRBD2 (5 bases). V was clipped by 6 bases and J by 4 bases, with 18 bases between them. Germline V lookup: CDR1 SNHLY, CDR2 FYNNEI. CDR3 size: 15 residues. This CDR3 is CASSELGFIGETQYF. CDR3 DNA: TGTGCCAGCAGCGAACTAGGTTTTATTGGAGAGACCCAGTACTTC.

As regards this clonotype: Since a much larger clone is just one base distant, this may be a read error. The CDR3 protein is CSALGTGGSYNEQFF. In nucleotides, the CDR3 is TGCAGTGCCCTAGGAACAGGGGGCTCCTACAATGAGCAGTTCTTC. This sequence joins TRBV20-1 and TRBJ2-1; TRBD1 aligns across 8 bases. CDR3 length: 15 residues. V trimming: 6 bases; J trimming: 0 bases; junction bases outside the gene matches: 7. Germline loops: CDR1 DFQATT, CDR2 SNEGSKA (reference sequence).

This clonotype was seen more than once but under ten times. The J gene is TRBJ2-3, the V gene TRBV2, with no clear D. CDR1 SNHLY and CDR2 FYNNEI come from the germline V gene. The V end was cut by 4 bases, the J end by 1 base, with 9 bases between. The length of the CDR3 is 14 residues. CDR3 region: CASSVVRRTDTQYF. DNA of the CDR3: TGTGCCAGCAGTGTAGTCAGACGCACAGATACGCAGTATTTT.

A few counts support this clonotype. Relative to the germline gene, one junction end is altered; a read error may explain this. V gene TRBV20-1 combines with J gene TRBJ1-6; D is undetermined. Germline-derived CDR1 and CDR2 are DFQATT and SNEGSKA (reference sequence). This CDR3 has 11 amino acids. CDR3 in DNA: TGCAGTGCTAGGTGGAATTCACCCCCCCACTTT. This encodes CSARWNSPPHF.

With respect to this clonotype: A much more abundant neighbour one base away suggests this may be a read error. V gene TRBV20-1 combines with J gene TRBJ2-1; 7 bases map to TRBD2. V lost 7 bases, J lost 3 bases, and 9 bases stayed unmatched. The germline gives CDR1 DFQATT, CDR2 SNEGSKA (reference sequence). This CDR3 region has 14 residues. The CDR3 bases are TGCAGTGGCCCTAGCGGAATGAGCTACAATGAGCAGTTCTTC. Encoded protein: CSGPSGMSYNEQFF.

The CDR3 loop is CASSPALSRANQPQHF. The CDR3 bases are TGTGCCAGCAGCCCTGCATTATCCCGGGCAAATCAGCCCCAGCATTTT. This rearrangement joins TRBV4-2 to TRBJ1-5, with D hard to call. CDR1 and CDR2 (germline): LGHNA, YNFKEQ. V dropped 4 bases and J dropped 4 bases, with 17 bases sitting between them. The CDR3 spans 16 residues.

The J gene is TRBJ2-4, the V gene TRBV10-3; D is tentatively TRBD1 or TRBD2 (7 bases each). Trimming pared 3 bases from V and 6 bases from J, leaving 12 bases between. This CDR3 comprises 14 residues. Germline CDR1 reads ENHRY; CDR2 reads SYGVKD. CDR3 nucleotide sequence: TGTGCCATCAGTGATGACAGGGAGGGAAACATTCAGTACTTC. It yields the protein CAISDDREGNIQYF.

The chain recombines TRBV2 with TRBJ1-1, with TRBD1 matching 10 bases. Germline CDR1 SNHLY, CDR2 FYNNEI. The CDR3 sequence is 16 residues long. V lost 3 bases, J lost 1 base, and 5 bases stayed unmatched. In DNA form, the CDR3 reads TGTGCCAGCAGTGACAGACAGGGGGCGCGGAACACTGAAGCTTTCTTT. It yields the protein CASSDRQGARNTEAFF.

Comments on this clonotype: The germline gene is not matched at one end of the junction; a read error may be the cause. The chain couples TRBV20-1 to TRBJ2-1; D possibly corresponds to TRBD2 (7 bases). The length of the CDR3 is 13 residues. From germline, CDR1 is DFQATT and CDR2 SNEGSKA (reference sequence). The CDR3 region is CGAYPGGGGEQFF. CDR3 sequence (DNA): TGCGGTGCTTACCCGGGAGGAGGGGGAGAGCAGTTCTTC.

Here the CDR3 reads CSVDGRMNTEAFF. For the CDR3, the DNA is TGCAGCGTTGACGGCCGGATGAACACTGAAGCTTTCTTT. The J gene is TRBJ1-1, the V gene TRBV29-1; no definite D call. Trimming removed 3 bases from V and 0 bases from J, with 8 bases in between. Germline V gene sequence: CDR1 SQVTM, CDR2 ANQGSEA. This CDR3 spans 13 amino acids.

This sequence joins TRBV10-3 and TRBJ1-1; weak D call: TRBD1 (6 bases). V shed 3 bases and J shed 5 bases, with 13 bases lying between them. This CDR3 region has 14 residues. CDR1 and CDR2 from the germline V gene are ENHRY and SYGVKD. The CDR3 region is CAISENREGTEAFF. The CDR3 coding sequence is TGTGCCATCAGTGAAAACAGGGAAGGGACTGAAGCTTTCTTT.

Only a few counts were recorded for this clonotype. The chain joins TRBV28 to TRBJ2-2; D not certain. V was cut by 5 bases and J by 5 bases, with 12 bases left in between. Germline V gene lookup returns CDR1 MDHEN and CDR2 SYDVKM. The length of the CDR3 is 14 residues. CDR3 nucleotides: TGTGCCAGCAGTCCTACGGATGATACCGGGGAGCTGTTTTTT. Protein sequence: CASSPTDDTGELFF.

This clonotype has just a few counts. The CDR3 reads CASSLPLYRGSYNEQFF. CDR3 nucleotide sequence: TGTGCCAGCAGCTTACCTCTATATCGGGGCTCCTACAATGAGCAGTTCTTC. This chain links TRBV13 with TRBJ2-1; D possibly corresponds to TRBD2 (5 bases). V was clipped by 2 bases and J by 0 bases, with 14 bases between them. CDR3 length: 17 amino acids. Germline V gene lookup returns CDR1 PRHDT and CDR2 FYEKMQ (reference sequence).

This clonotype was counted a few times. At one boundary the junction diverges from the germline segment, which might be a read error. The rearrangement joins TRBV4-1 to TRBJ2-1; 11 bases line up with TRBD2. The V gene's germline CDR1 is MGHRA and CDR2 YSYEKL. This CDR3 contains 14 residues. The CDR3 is CASSPLAGDNEQFF. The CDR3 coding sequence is TGTGCCAGCTCACCACTAGCGGGAGACAATGAGCAGTTCTTC.

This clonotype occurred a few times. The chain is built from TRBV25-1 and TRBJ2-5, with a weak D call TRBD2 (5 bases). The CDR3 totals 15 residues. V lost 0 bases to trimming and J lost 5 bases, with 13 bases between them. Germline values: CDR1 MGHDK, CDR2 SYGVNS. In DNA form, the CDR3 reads TGTGCCAGCAGTGAATACAGGTTAGAGGGCGAGACCCAGTACTTC. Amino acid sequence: CASSEYRLEGETQYF.

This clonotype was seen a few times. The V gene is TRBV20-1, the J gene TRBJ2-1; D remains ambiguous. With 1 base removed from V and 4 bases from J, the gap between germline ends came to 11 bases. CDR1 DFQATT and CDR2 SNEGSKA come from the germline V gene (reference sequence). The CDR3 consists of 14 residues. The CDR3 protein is CSARGPPSYNEQFF. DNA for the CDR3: TGCAGTGCTAGAGGCCCCCCGAGTTACAATGAGCAGTTCTTC.

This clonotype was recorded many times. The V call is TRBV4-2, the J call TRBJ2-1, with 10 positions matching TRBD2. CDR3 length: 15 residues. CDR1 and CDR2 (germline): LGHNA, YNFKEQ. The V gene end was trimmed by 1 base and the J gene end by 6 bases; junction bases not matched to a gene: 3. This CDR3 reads CASSQASGSLNEQFF. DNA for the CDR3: TGTGCCAGCAGCCAAGCTAGCGGGAGCCTCAATGAGCAGTTCTTC.

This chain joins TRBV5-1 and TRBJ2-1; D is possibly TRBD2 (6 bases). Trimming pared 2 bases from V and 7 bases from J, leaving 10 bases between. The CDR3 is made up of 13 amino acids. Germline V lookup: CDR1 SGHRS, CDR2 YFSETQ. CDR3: CASSFSGENEQFF. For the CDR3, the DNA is TGCGCCAGCAGCTTTTCGGGAGAGAATGAGCAGTTCTTC.

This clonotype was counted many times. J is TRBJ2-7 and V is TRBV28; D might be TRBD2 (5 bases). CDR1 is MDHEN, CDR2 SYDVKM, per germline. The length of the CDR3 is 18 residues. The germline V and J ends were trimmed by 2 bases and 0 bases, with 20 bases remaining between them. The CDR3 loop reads CASSLPSGLSKSSYEQYF. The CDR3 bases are TGTGCCAGCAGTTTACCCTCTGGACTGTCGAAAAGCTCCTACGAGCAGTACTTC.

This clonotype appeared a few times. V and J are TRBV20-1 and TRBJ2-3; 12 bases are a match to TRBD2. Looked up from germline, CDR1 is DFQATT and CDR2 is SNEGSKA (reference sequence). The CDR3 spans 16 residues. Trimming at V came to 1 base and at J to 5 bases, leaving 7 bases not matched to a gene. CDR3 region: CSARATSGSGVDTQYF. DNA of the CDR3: TGCAGTGCTAGAGCGACTAGCGGGAGTGGTGTAGATACGCAGTATTTT.